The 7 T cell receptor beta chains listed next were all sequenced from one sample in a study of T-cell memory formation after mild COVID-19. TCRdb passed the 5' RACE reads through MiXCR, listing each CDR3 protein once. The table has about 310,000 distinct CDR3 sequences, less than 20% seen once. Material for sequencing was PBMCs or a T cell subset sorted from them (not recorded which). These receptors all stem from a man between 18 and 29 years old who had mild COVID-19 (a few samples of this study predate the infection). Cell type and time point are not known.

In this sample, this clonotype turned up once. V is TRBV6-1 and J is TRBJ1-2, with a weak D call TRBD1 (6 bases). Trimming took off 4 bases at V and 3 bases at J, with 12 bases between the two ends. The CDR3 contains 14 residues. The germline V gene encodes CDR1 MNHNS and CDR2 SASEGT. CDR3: CASSVGGRDYGYTF. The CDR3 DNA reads TGTGCCAGCAGTGTGGGGGGGCGAGACTATGGCTACACCTTC.

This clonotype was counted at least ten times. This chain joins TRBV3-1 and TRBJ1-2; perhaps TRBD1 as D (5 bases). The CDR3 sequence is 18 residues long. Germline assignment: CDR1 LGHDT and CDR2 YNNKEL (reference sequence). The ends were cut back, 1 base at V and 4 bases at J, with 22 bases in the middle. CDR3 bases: TGTGCCAGCAGCCAAGGAGCTTCGGGGGTCGGGCCTGGCTATGGCTACACCTTC. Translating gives CASSQGASGVGPGYGYTF.

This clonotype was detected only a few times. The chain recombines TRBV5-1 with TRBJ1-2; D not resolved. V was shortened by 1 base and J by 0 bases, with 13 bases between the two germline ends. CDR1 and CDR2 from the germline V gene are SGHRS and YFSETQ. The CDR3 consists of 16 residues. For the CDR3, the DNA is TGCGCCAGCAGCTTGCCCGCGGCGGGAGCTAACTATGGCTACACCTTC. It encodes CASSLPAAGANYGYTF.

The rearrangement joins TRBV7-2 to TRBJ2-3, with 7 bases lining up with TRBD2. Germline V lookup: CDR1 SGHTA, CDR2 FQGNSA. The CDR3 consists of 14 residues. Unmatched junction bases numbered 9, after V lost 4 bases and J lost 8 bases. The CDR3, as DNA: TGTGCCAGCAGCTACCCCCCGGGGGGAGCTACGCAGTATTTT. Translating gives CASSYPPGGATQYF.

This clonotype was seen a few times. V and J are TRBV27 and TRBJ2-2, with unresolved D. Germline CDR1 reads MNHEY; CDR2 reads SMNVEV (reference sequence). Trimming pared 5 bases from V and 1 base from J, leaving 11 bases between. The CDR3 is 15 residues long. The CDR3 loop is CASSPLGLNTGELFF. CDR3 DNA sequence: TGTGCCAGCAGTCCCTTGGGCTTGAACACCGGGGAGCTGTTTTTT.

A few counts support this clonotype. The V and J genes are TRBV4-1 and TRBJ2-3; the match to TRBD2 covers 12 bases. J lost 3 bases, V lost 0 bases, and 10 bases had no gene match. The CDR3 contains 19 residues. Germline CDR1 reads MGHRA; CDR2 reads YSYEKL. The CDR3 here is CASSQDWLAGGPMTDTQYF. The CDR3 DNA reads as TGCGCCAGCAGCCAAGATTGGCTAGCGGGGGGGCCGATGACAGATACGCAGTATTTT.

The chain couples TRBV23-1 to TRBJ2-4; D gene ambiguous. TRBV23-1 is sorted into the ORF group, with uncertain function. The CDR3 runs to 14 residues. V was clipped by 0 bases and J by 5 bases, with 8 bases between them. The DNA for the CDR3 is TGCGCCAGCAGTCAATCGACCAGAGAAAACATTCAGTACTTC. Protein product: CASSQSTRENIQYF.